The 18 T cell receptor beta chains below all came from one sample that was sequenced in a study of CD8 T cells in Susac syndrome (dated by TCRdb to the late 2010s). Library preparation was by the immunoSEQ multiplex PCR assay. RNA was extracted with the RNeasy kit and about 0.45 to 1 ug was reverse transcribed using random hexamers. The public reads were quality trimmed at Q25 with fastp and then assembled into clones with MiXCR by TCRdb, keeping productive beta chains. Rows are unified per CDR3 protein, each entry keeping the most common DNA and genes. The sample table records approximately 150,000 distinct CDR3 sequences; 75% to 90% of these occur just once. The ten largest account for around 0.51% of the sample. Specimen: CD8+ T cells from PBMCs. The source of these receptors is a human donor with multiple sclerosis.

J is TRBJ1-2 and V is TRBV3-1; weak D call: TRBD1 (6 bases). Germline assignment: CDR1 LGHDT and CDR2 YNNKEL (reference sequence). The CDR3 spans 14 residues. The V gene lost 4 bases and the J gene lost 0 bases, with 9 bases spanning the gap. The CDR3 nucleotides read TGTGCCAGCAGCCCAGGACAGACTAACTATGGCTACACCTTC. This encodes CASSPGQTNYGYTF.

V and J are TRBV28 and TRBJ2-1; unclear D gene. Between the trimmed V and J ends, which lost 8 bases and 15 bases, there was a span of 26 bases. The CDR3 loop spans 14 amino acids. Germline assignment: CDR1 MDHEN and CDR2 SYDVKM. The CDR3 here is CASDPISTGLDLFF. CDR3 DNA sequence: TGTGCCAGCGACCCGATATCGACCGGGCTCGATCTGTTCTTC.

The chain is built from TRBV6-2 or TRBV6-3 and TRBJ2-1, with D perhaps assigned TRBD1 or TRBD2 (5 bases each). Trimming took off 5 bases at V and 0 bases at J, with 14 bases between the two ends. Germline CDR1 MNHEY, CDR2 SVGEGT. The CDR3 spans 16 residues. Written as DNA, the CDR3 is TGTGCCAGCAGTCGTGGGACGGCGAGCTCCTACAATGAGCAGTTCTTC. Protein: CASSRGTASSYNEQFF.

The chain carries TRBV12-3 or TRBV12-4 and TRBJ1-1; no firm D call. V lost 5 bases to trimming and J lost 4 bases, with 11 bases between them. This CDR3 region has 13 residues. In DNA, the CDR3 is TGTGCCAGCAGTCTCGGGTACGGCACTGAAGCTTTCTTT. It codes for CASSLGYGTEAFF.

The rearrangement joins TRBV25-1 to TRBJ2-2; D unclear. Trimming stripped 4 bases from V and 7 bases from J, with 4 bases between. The CDR3 sequence is 11 residues long. Germline lookup yields CDR1 MGHDK and CDR2 SYGVNS. The CDR3 nucleotides are TGTGCCAGCAGTGTGGGCGGGGAGCTGTTTTTT. It is translated as CASSVGGELFF.

The chain has TRBV6-2 or TRBV6-3 and TRBJ2-7; the D is unclear. Germline V CDR1 and CDR2: MNHEY, SVGEGT. Trimming pared 3 bases from V and 0 bases from J, leaving 6 bases between. The CDR3 contains 13 residues. The CDR3 region is CASSYGHSYEQYV. CDR3 DNA sequence: TGTGCCAGCAGTTATGGTCACTCCTACGAGCAGTACGTC.

J is TRBJ1-6 and V is TRBV11-2; 9 bases line up with TRBD1. Germline V gives CDR1 SGHAT, CDR2 FQNNGV. J gave up 6 bases and V 5 bases, and 2 bases lay outside the gene matches. This CDR3 has 14 amino acids. The CDR3 sequence: CASSTGQGNSPLHF. The CDR3, as DNA: TGTGCCAGCAGCACGGGACAGGGTAATTCACCCCTCCACTTT.

Concerning this clonotype itself: An end of the junction does not agree with germline; a read error may underlie this. The chain has TRBV7-9 and TRBJ1-5; 8 bases fit TRBD1. Germline V gene lookup returns CDR1 SEHNR and CDR2 FQNEAQ (reference sequence). This CDR3 is built from 15 residues. CDR3 protein: CAGSPDRGGNQPQHF. For the CDR3, the DNA is TGTGCCGGCAGCCCCGACAGGGGCGGCAATCAGCCCCAGCATTTT.

This clonotype appeared a single time. This chain links TRBV29-1 with TRBJ2-7; D might be TRBD2 (6 bases). The germline gives CDR1 SQVTM, CDR2 ANQGSEA. The CDR3 runs to 13 residues. Between the trimmed V and J ends, which lost 0 bases and 6 bases, there was a span of 12 bases. CDR3 in DNA: TGCAGCGTTGAAGACACGGAGGGGCCCGAGCAGTACTTC. Encoded protein: CSVEDTEGPEQYF.

The chain is built from TRBV7-9 and TRBJ1-1; D remains ambiguous. The germline V gene has CDR1 SEHNR and CDR2 FQNEAQ (reference sequence). The V end lost 5 bases, the J end lost 6 bases, and 22 bases lay between the germline ends. This CDR3 contains 16 residues. The CDR3 DNA sequence: TGTGCCAGCAGCCCAAGGAGGGCAGGAGGGATCTCTGAAGCTTTCTTT. Amino acids: CASSPRRAGGISEAFF.

The gene calls are TRBV20-1 and TRBJ2-7, with 9 nucleotides matching TRBD1. The CDR3 extends over 13 amino acids. With 5 bases clipped from V and 4 bases from J, the junction kept 6 bases outside the gene matches. CDR1 is DFQATT, CDR2 SNEGSKA, per germline (reference sequence). The CDR3 DNA follows: TGCAGTGCTCTCGACAGGGGGAAATACGAGCAGTACTTC. This sequence encodes CSALDRGKYEQYF.

This clonotype is a singleton in its sample. The chain couples TRBV5-1 to TRBJ2-3; 12 nucleotides align to TRBD1. The junction had 7 bases not matched to a gene; V was cut back by 4 bases and J by 4 bases. This CDR3 region has 16 residues. Germline V gene lookup returns CDR1 SGHRS and CDR2 YFSETQ. The CDR3: CASSGGQGAEADTQYF. The CDR3 nucleotides are TGCGCCAGCAGCGGGGGACAGGGGGCGGAAGCAGATACGCAGTATTTT.

This chain joins TRBV6-1 and TRBJ1-5; D possibly corresponds to TRBD1 (6 bases). V gave up 11 bases and J gave up 7 bases, with 24 bases separating them. CDR3 size: 15 residues. CDR1 and CDR2 from the germline V gene are MNHNS and SASEGT. In nucleotides, the CDR3 is TGTGCCCCCCCCAGGGTAGGGCAGGGGATCCAGCCCCAGCATTTT. Protein product: CAPPRVGQGIQPQHF.

This rearrangement joins TRBV19 to TRBJ2-4; D not resolved. V was trimmed by 6 bases and J by 5 bases, leaving 11 bases between them. This CDR3 comprises 13 residues. CDR1 is LNHDA, CDR2 SQIVND, per germline (reference sequence). The CDR3 coding sequence is TGTGCCAGTAGGGAAAGTAAAGAAAACATTCAGTACTTC. It codes for CASRESKENIQYF. Filled out from reference TRBV19 and TRBJ2-4, the complete variable domain reads DGGITQSPKYLFRKEGQNVTLSCEQNLNHDAMYWYRQDPGQGLRLIYYSQIVNDFQKGDIAEGYSVSREKKESFPLTVTSAQKNPTAFYLCASRESKENIQYFGAGTRLSVL.

This chain uses TRBV5-4 with TRBJ2-3; 8 nucleotides line up with TRBD2. Germline V gives CDR1 SGHNT, CDR2 YYREEE (reference sequence). V dropped 3 bases and J dropped 0; count of bases not matched to a gene: 3. CDR3 length: 15 amino acids. For the CDR3, the DNA is TGTGCCAGCAGCTACGGGGGGGCTAGCACAGATACGCAGTATTTT. It encodes CASSYGGASTDTQYF.

This clonotype is a singleton in its sample. The chain links TRBV29-1 to TRBJ2-2; D is possibly TRBD1 (5 bases). Germline V gene lookup returns CDR1 SQVTM and CDR2 ANQGSEA. Between the trimmed V and J ends, which lost 6 bases and 4 bases, there was a span of 9 bases. This CDR3 is built from 12 residues. The CDR3 nucleotides read TGCAGCGTAAGGGGTCCCACCGGGGAGCTGTTTTTT. Translation gives CSVRGPTGELFF.

The chain links TRBV7-6 to TRBJ2-2; 8 bases are shared with TRBD1. The ends lost 2 bases at V and 5 bases at J; junction bases unmatched: 16. This CDR3 has 19 amino acids. CDR1 and CDR2 from the germline V gene are SGHVS and FNYEAQ. This CDR3 reads CASSLTILHGTGQTGELFF. CDR3 nucleotide sequence: TGTGCCAGCAGCTTAACGATACTGCATGGGACAGGCCAAACCGGGGAGCTGTTTTTT.

This chain connects TRBV4-1 to TRBJ2-7; D gene uncertain. CDR1 is MGHRA, CDR2 YSYEKL, per germline. The CDR3 covers 13 residues. Trimming left V 1 base short and J 4 bases short, with 8 bases between. The CDR3 nucleotides are TGCGCCAGCAGCCAAGGGGCAGATTACGAGCAGTACTTC. As protein: CASSQGADYEQYF.